Below, one T cell receptor beta chain is given with its context. Its specificity is not known. Every one of the donors was a Caucasian adult that lived in Nashville, Tennessee. This sample is drawn from a study of shared clonotypes between healthy human individuals. General study findings and limits: How much donors shared clonotypes was expected to be affected by sequencing depth. Between a few donors, naive CD4 clonotypes were shared at a level of about 5%.

The V gene lost 5 bases and the J gene lost 4 bases, with 8 bases spanning the gap. Germline lookup yields CDR1 MNHNS and CDR2 SASEGT. The CDR3 spans 12 residues. Some clones are missing from TCRdb's copy, which holds only in-frame ones; the method was immunoSEQ multiplex PCR. Seen here are some 1.5 million clones, more than 95% observed once, and the top ten hold over 1%. The rearrangement joins TRBV6-1 to TRBJ1-1; D is uncertain. The origin of this receptor is a man under 40 in good health. Specimen: naive CD4+ T cells sorted from blood. Specified subset: CD45RA+ positively selected. The CDR3 nucleotides are TGTGCCAGCAGTACCAGAGGCACTGAAGCTTTCTTT. Protein: CASSTRGTEAFF.